Each of the 32 T cell receptor beta chains below was sequenced from the same sample in a study of T cell changes during pregnancy in multiple sclerosis. The protocol was immunoSEQ multiplex PCR, while the TCRdb copy is restricted to in-frame clones and leaves out a portion. The table shows approximately 52,000 clones, with around 90% occurring only once. The input for sequencing was CD4+ T cells from peripheral blood mononuclear cells, taken in the second trimester of pregnancy. These receptors all stem from a female donor with multiple sclerosis, enrolled in a pregnancy study.

This clone appeared a single time. The V gene is TRBV7-7, the J gene TRBJ2-1; TRBD2 might be the D (6 bases). The germline CDR1 and CDR2 sequences are SSHAT and FNYEAQ (reference sequence). The CDR3 runs to 13 residues. V lost 3 bases to trimming and J lost 5 bases, with 8 bases between them. The CDR3 spells CASSLTRDNEQFF. CDR3 sequence (DNA): TGTGCCAGCAGCTTGACTAGGGACAATGAGCAGTTCTTC.

The gene calls are TRBV14 and TRBJ2-5, with D perhaps TRBD2 (6 bases). The V gene lost 4 bases and the J gene lost 1 base, with 13 bases spanning the gap. The germline CDR1 and CDR2 sequences are SGHDN and FVKESK. The CDR3 extends over 15 amino acids. This chain's CDR3 is CASSPTLGGQETQYF. The DNA for the CDR3 is TGTGCCAGCAGCCCGACCTTGGGAGGCCAAGAGACCCAGTACTTC.

The gene calls are TRBV5-5 and TRBJ2-7, with TRBD1 matching over 7 bases. Germline loops: CDR1 SGHKS, CDR2 YYEKEE (reference sequence). The CDR3 contains 15 residues. V shed 3 bases, J shed 3 bases, and the junction held 9 bases outside the gene matches. CDR3 nucleotide sequence: TGTGCCAGCAGCTCGGTGACAGGGTATCTCTACGAGCAGTACTTC. Its protein is CASSSVTGYLYEQYF.

A single count supports this clone. The chain combines TRBV5-5 with TRBJ1-1; D ambiguous. The germline V gene has CDR1 SGHKS and CDR2 YYEKEE (reference sequence). The CDR3 runs 15 residues. V lost 0 bases and J lost 0, with 9 bases in between. CDR3 sequence: CASSLGHIMNTEAFF. For the CDR3, the DNA is TGTGCCAGCAGCTTGGGTCACATCATGAACACTGAAGCTTTCTTT.

This chain links TRBV19 with TRBJ2-2; D is unclear. CDR1 is LNHDA, CDR2 SQIVND, per germline (reference sequence). Between the trimmed V and J ends, which lost 7 bases and 1 base, there was a span of 4 bases. CDR3 size: 12 residues. This chain's CDR3 is CASTQNTGELFF. CDR3 bases: TGTGCCAGTACCCAGAACACCGGGGAGCTGTTTTTT. The whole variable domain, filled in from reference TRBV19 and TRBJ2-2, reads DGGITQSPKYLFRKEGQNVTLSCEQNLNHDAMYWYRQDPGQGLRLIYYSQIVNDFQKGDIAEGYSVSREKKESFPLTVTSAQKNPTAFYLCASTQNTGELFFGEGSRLTVL.

V gene TRBV27 combines with J gene TRBJ2-3, with D possibly TRBD1 on 5 matching bases. There are 12 residues in the CDR3. Trimming stripped 4 bases from V and 7 bases from J, with 9 bases between. Per the germline V gene, CDR1 is MNHEY and CDR2 is SMNVEV (reference sequence). The CDR3 DNA reads as TGTGCCAGCAGTTCTTCAGGGAATACGCAGTATTTT. It specifies CASSSSGNTQYF.

This chain connects TRBV4-3 to TRBJ2-3; 8 positions agree with TRBD2. This CDR3 contains 19 residues. The germline V gene has CDR1 LGHNA and CDR2 YSLEER. With 0 bases clipped from V and 8 bases from J, the junction kept 19 bases outside the gene matches. Here the CDR3 reads CASSQDAWPRREEWVTQYF. The CDR3 coding sequence is TGCGCCAGCAGCCAAGATGCATGGCCGCGGCGGGAGGAGTGGGTTACGCAGTATTTT.

The gene calls are TRBV12-5 and TRBJ1-4; 10 bases map to TRBD1. In germline, CDR1 is LGHNT, CDR2 FRNRAP. This CDR3 has 17 residues. V was clipped by 5 bases and J by 7 bases; unmatched bases: 13. This CDR3 is CASGLPRDRGGGEKLFF. As DNA, the CDR3 is TGTGCTAGTGGTCTACCCAGGGACAGGGGAGGAGGTGAAAAACTGTTTTTT.

This clone was detected a few times. The chain couples TRBV10-3 to TRBJ1-4, with a weak D call TRBD1 (5 bases). Trimming stripped 4 bases from V and 7 bases from J, with 16 bases between. The germline V gene encodes CDR1 ENHRY and CDR2 SYGVKD. The CDR3 consists of 15 residues. The CDR3 protein is CAISGGLLAFEKLFF. In DNA form, the CDR3 reads TGTGCCATCAGTGGGGGCCTCTTGGCCTTTGAAAAACTGTTTTTT.

Only a few counts were recorded for this clone. The chain employs TRBV19 and TRBJ1-5; D is uncertain. With 3 bases removed from V and 0 bases from J, the gap between germline ends came to 12 bases. In germline, CDR1 is LNHDA, CDR2 SQIVND (reference sequence). The CDR3 extends over 16 amino acids. CDR3 DNA sequence: TGTGCCAGTAGTATCGAGGGTGACAATAGCAATCAGCCCCAGCATTTT. Translated, it gives CASSIEGDNSNQPQHF.

The chain has TRBV11-2 and TRBJ1-2; no clear D. Germline V CDR1 and CDR2: SGHAT, FQNNGV. The V end lost 2 bases, the J end lost 4 bases, and 11 bases lay between the germline ends. This CDR3 has 14 amino acids. The CDR3 sequence is CASSLSEGSYGYTF. As DNA, the CDR3 is TGTGCCAGCAGCTTATCTGAGGGAAGCTATGGCTACACCTTC.

This chain joins TRBV7-2 and TRBJ2-2; 7 nucleotides line up with TRBD2. Germline assignment: CDR1 SGHTA and CDR2 FQGNSA. V trimming: 4 bases; J trimming: 3 bases; junction bases outside the gene matches: 2. The CDR3 contains 14 residues. This chain's CDR3 is CASSSLADTGELFF. In nucleotides, the CDR3 is TGTGCCAGCAGCTCGCTAGCGGACACCGGGGAGCTGTTTTTT.

This rearrangement joins TRBV28 to TRBJ1-1; D is ambiguous. The V end lost 6 bases, the J end lost 1 base, and 12 bases lay between the germline ends. CDR1 is MDHEN, CDR2 SYDVKM, per germline. This CDR3 contains 14 residues. The CDR3 nucleotides read TGTGCCAGCAGATCCGGGTCCGGGAACACTGAAGCTTTCTTT. It translates to CASRSGSGNTEAFF.

Turning to this clone: Sequence at one end of the junction differs from germline and may be a read error. The rearrangement joins TRBV5-1 to TRBJ2-7, with 11 positions matching TRBD1. There are 14 residues in the CDR3. The germline CDR1 and CDR2 sequences are SGHRS and YFSETQ. The CDR3 protein is CASSFPGQGAGLDF. CDR3 sequence (DNA): TGCGCCAGCAGCTTCCCCGGACAGGGGGCAGGCTTGGACTTC.

This chain uses TRBV28 with TRBJ2-1; the match to TRBD2 covers 14 bases. The J segment lost 12 bases and the V segment lost 4 bases, leaving 11 bases of the junction unmatched. There are 16 residues in the CDR3. CDR1 MDHEN and CDR2 SYDVKM come from the germline V gene. The CDR3 here is CASSSPGTSGGWVQFF. CDR3 nucleotide sequence: TGTGCCAGCAGTTCGCCCGGGACTAGCGGGGGTTGGGTGCAGTTCTTC.

The chain combines TRBV5-1 with TRBJ2-3; the match to TRBD2 covers 10 bases. With V trimmed by 4 bases and J by 0 bases, 2 bases remained unmatched. The V gene's germline CDR1 is SGHRS and CDR2 YFSETQ. The CDR3 is 15 amino acids. As DNA, the CDR3 is TGCGCCAGCAGCCCTAGCGGGAGCAGCACAGATACGCAGTATTTT. Amino acids: CASSPSGSSTDTQYF.

This clone was seen a single time. V is TRBV5-5 and J is TRBJ2-7; no clear D. V was trimmed by 1 base and J by 3 bases, leaving 5 bases between them. Germline assignment: CDR1 SGHKS and CDR2 YYEKEE (reference sequence). The CDR3 has 12 amino acids. The CDR3 region is CASSLNNYEQYF. The DNA for the CDR3 is TGTGCCAGCAGCTTGAATAACTACGAGCAGTACTTC.

This clone has only a few counts. The chain has TRBV19 and TRBJ1-1, with 7 bases matching TRBD1. Germline V CDR1 and CDR2: LNHDA, SQIVND (reference sequence). This CDR3 has 14 amino acids. Trimming cost V 1 base and J 6 bases; bases outside gene matches: 5. CDR3 in DNA: TGTGCCAGTAGTATAGCTGCCAGGGGGGCTGAAGCTTTCTTT. Its protein is CASSIAARGAEAFF.

The genes are TRBV30 and TRBJ1-5; 8 bases map to TRBD1. The CDR3 runs to 15 residues. Germline loops: CDR1 GTSNPN, CDR2 SVGIG (reference sequence). The V segment lost 1 base and the J segment 2 bases; nucleotides outside the gene matches: 4. The CDR3 DNA reads TGTGCCTGGAGTGCAGGGGGCAGGGGCAATCAGCCCCAGCATTTT. Its translation is CAWSAGGRGNQPQHF.

The count of this clone is one. The V call is TRBV11-1, the J call TRBJ2-1; D remains unclear. V was clipped by 1 base and J by 13 bases, with 8 bases between them. Germline loops: CDR1 SGHAT, CDR2 FQDESV (reference sequence). The length of the CDR3 is 11 residues. DNA for the CDR3: TGTGCCAGCAGCTTAGGGAGTGATCAGTTCTTC. Its translation is CASSLGSDQFF.

The chain employs TRBV7-9 and TRBJ1-3; D uncertain. The germline V gene encodes CDR1 SEHNR and CDR2 FQNEAQ (reference sequence). Trimming took 1 base from V and 9 from J, leaving 7 bases between them. The CDR3 spans 12 residues. CDR3 protein: CASSLELGTIYF. For the CDR3, the DNA is TGTGCCAGCAGCTTAGAGCTAGGCACCATATATTTT.

The J gene is TRBJ2-5, the V gene TRBV9; 8 bases fit TRBD2. Germline CDR1 is SGDLS and CDR2 is YYNGEE. The CDR3 length is 17 residues. V dropped 3 bases and J dropped 5; count of bases not matched to a gene: 15. CDR3: CASSAGGLGGGRETQYF. The CDR3 nucleotides read TGTGCCAGCAGCGCGGGGGGGCTGGGGGGAGGGCGTGAGACCCAGTACTTC.

In this sample, this clone turned up a few times. The chain combines TRBV7-9 with TRBJ1-1, with TRBD1 matching over 8 bases. The J segment lost 7 bases and the V segment lost 7 bases, leaving 2 bases of the junction unmatched. Germline V gene sequence: CDR1 SEHNR, CDR2 FQNEAQ (reference sequence). This CDR3 is built from 11 residues. CDR3 nucleotides: TGTGCCAGCAAACAGGGGGTTGAAGCTTTCTTT. Translated, it gives CASKQGVEAFF.

The chain uses TRBV28 and TRBJ2-5, with TRBD1 as a possible D gene (6 bases). V lost 6 bases to trimming and J lost 5 bases, with 13 bases between them. CDR1 is MDHEN, CDR2 SYDVKM, per germline. The CDR3 has 13 amino acids. The CDR3 DNA sequence: TGTGCCAGCAGCCTCTCAGGGGTCGAGACCCAGTACTTC. Translated: CASSLSGVETQYF. The full variable domain, completed using reference TRBV28 and TRBJ2-5, is DVKVTQSSRYLVKRTGEKVFLECVQDMDHENMFWYRQDPGLGLRLIYFSYDVKMKEKGDIPEGYSVSREKKERFSLILESASTNQTSMYLCASSLSGVETQYFGPGTRLLVL.

This clone was detected once. The gene calls are TRBV28 and TRBJ1-4; 10 bases match TRBD1. Germline CDR1 MDHEN, CDR2 SYDVKM. The ends lost 6 bases at V and 8 bases at J; junction bases unmatched: 6. This CDR3 comprises 14 residues. CDR3 bases: TGTGCCAGCAGAGGACAGGGGGGTGGAGAAAAACTGTTTTTT. Its translation: CASRGQGGGEKLFF.

The V gene is TRBV30, the J gene TRBJ1-1; D uncertain. Germline V gene sequence: CDR1 GTSNPN, CDR2 SVGIG (reference sequence). This CDR3 has 13 residues. Deletions cut 6 bases from V and 3 bases from J, with 14 bases between. CDR3 nucleotides: TGTGCCTGCACCGGGAGCGGACACACTGAAGCTTTCTTT. As protein: CACTGSGHTEAFF.

This chain uses TRBV10-3 with TRBJ2-3; D is perhaps TRBD2 (5 bases). This CDR3 is 14 amino acids long. Germline assignment: CDR1 ENHRY and CDR2 SYGVKD. The V and J ends lost 7 bases and 2 bases respectively, with 13 bases between them. The CDR3 DNA reads as TGTGCCATCATATTTTCGCGGGTCACAGATACGCAGTATTTT. Its translation: CAIIFSRVTDTQYF.

The J gene is TRBJ2-5, the V gene TRBV25-1; 8 bases line up with TRBD1. V gave up 4 bases and J gave up 5 bases; unmatched junction bases: 0. The CDR3 has 12 residues. Germline V lookup: CDR1 MGHDK, CDR2 SYGVNS. CDR3 residues: CASSGQGETQYF. The CDR3 nucleotides read TGTGCCAGCAGTGGACAGGGGGAGACCCAGTACTTC.

The chain links TRBV11-2 to TRBJ2-7; possible D gene TRBD2, 6 bases. The CDR3 contains 15 residues. Trimming cost V 6 bases and J 0 bases, with 15 bases left between them. The germline V gene encodes CDR1 SGHAT and CDR2 FQNNGV. CDR3 amino acids: CASSSLAGRSYEQYF. CDR3 sequence (DNA): TGTGCCAGCAGTTCACTAGCAGGCCGCTCCTACGAGCAGTACTTC.

V usage is TRBV18 and J usage is TRBJ1-1; D perhaps matches TRBD1 (5 bases). This CDR3 comprises 13 residues. V was trimmed by 0 bases and J by 11 bases, leaving 13 bases between them. Germline V lookup: CDR1 KGHSH, CDR2 LQKENI. The CDR3 DNA reads TGTGCCAGCTCACCACCGGGGGTAGCGGCGGCTTTCTTT. This codes for CASSPPGVAAAFF.

CDR3 DNA: TGCGCCAGCAGCTTGGAGACTAGTTACAATGAGCAGTTCTTC. Residues: CASSLETSYNEQFF. The chain links TRBV5-1 to TRBJ2-1; D perhaps matches TRBD2 (6 bases). The V gene lost 0 bases and the J gene lost 4 bases, with 8 bases spanning the gap. Germline CDR1 SGHRS, CDR2 YFSETQ. This CDR3 has 14 amino acids.

The rearrangement joins TRBV4-2 to TRBJ2-7; maybe TRBD1 (5 bases). This CDR3 region has 15 residues. The germline CDR1 and CDR2 sequences are LGHNA and YNFKEQ. V was shortened by 1 base and J by 0 bases, with 10 bases between the two germline ends. Here the CDR3 reads CASSQGVGDSYEQYF. Written as DNA, the CDR3 is TGTGCCAGCAGCCAAGGGGTAGGGGACTCCTACGAGCAGTACTTC.